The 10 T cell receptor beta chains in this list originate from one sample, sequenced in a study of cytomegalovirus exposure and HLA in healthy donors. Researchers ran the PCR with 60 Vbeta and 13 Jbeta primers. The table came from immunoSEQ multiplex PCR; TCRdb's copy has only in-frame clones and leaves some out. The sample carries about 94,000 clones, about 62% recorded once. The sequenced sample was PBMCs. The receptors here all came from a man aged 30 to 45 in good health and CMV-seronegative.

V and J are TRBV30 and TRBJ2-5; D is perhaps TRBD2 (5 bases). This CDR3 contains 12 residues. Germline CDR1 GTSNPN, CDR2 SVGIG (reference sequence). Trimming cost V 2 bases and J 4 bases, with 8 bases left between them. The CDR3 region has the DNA TGTGCCTGGAGTAGGAGGCTAGAGACCCAGTACTTC. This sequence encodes CAWSRRLETQYF.

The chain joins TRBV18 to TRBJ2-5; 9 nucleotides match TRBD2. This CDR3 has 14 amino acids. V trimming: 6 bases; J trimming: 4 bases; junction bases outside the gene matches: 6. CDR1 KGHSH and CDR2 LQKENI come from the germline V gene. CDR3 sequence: CASSPNSGGETQYF. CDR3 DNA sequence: TGTGCCAGCTCTCCCAATAGCGGGGGAGAGACCCAGTACTTC.

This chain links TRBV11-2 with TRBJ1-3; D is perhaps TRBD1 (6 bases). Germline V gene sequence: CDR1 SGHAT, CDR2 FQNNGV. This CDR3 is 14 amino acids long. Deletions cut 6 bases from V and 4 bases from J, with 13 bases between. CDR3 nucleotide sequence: TGTGCCAGCAGTACTAACAGGGCCGGAAACACCATATATTTT. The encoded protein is CASSTNRAGNTIYF.

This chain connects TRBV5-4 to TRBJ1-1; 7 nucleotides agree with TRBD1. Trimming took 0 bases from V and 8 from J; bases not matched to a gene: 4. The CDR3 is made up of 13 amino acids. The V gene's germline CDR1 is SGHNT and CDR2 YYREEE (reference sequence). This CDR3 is CASSLAGTVEAFF. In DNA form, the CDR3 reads TGTGCCAGCAGCTTGGCGGGGACAGTGGAAGCTTTCTTT.

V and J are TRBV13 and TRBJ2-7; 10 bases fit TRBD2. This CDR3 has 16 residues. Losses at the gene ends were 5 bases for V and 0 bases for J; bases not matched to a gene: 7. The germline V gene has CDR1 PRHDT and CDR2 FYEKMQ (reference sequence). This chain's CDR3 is CASSPLSGRASYEQYF. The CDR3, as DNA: TGTGCCAGCAGCCCCCTCAGCGGGAGGGCCTCCTACGAGCAGTACTTC.

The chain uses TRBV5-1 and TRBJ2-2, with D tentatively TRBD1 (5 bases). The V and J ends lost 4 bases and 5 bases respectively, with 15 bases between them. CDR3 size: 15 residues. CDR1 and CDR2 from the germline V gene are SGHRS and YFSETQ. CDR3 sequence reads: CASSHRQSATGELFF. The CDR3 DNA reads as TGCGCCAGCAGCCACCGACAGTCAGCAACCGGGGAGCTGTTTTTT. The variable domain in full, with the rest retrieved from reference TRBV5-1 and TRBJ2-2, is KAGVTQTPRYLIKTRGQQVTLSCSPISGHRSVSWYQQTPGQGLQFLFEYFSETQRNKGNFPGRFSGRQFSNSRSEMNVSTLELGDSALYLCASSHRQSATGELFFGEGSRLTVL.

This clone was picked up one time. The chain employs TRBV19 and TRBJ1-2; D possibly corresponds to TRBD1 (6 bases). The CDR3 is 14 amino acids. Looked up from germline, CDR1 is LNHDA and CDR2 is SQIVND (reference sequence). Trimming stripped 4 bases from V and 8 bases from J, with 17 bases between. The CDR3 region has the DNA TGTGCCAGTAGTACCGGGACAATCCGGCGGGGCTACACCTTC. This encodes CASSTGTIRRGYTF.

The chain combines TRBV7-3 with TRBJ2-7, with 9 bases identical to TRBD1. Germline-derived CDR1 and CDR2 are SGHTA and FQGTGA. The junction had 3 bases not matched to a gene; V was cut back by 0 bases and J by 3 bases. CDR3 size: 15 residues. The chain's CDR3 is CASSLTGTGFYEQYF. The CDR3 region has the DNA TGTGCCAGCAGCTTAACTGGGACAGGGTTCTACGAGCAGTACTTC.

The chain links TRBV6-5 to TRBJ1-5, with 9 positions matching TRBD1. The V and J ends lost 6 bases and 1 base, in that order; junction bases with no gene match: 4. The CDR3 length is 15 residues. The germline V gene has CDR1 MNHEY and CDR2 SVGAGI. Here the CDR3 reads CASRGQGPSNQPQHF. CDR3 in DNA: TGTGCCAGCAGAGGACAGGGGCCGAGCAATCAGCCCCAGCATTTT.

The CDR3: CASSPRTGEASGRDNEQFF. The DNA of the CDR3 is TGTGCCAGCAGTCCTCGGACAGGGGAGGCTAGCGGGAGAGACAATGAGCAGTTCTTC. The chain links TRBV27 to TRBJ2-1; perhaps TRBD2 as D (10 bases). Germline V gene lookup returns CDR1 MNHEY and CDR2 SMNVEV (reference sequence). This CDR3 comprises 19 residues. V lost 5 bases to trimming and J lost 5 bases, with 28 bases between them.